These T cell receptor beta chains were read from a single sample in a study of OX40 agonist ivuxolimab in advanced cancers. Repertoires were generated with immunoSEQ multiplex PCR, while TCRdb's copy carries only in-frame clones and drops some. The table has roughly 80,000 clones, 80% to 90% seen once. The specimen comprised CD4+ or CD8+ T cells sorted from blood, sampled in a trial of the OX40 agonist ivuxolimab. These receptors originate from an adult with an advanced solid tumor such as melanoma, head and neck, liver or kidney cancer. CDR3s include the opening cysteine and the closing phenylalanine or tryptophan. D genes are given only for firm matches.

cdr3_nt	cdr3_aa	v_call	j_call	d_call
TGCGCCAGCAGCTTAACTTCGACGCAAAAACACAACGTCCTGACTTTC	CASSLTSTQKHNVLTF	TRBV5-1	TRBJ2-6	-
TGTGCCAGTCACCAGGGACAGGGCAGCGAAAAACTGTTTTTT	CASHQGQGSEKLFF	TRBV28	TRBJ1-4	TRBD1
TGCAGTGCTAGGATTTCGGATACGCAGTATTTT	CSARISDTQYF	TRBV20-1	TRBJ2-3	-
TGTGCCAGCAGCTTGCGACAGGGTATGAGTTCGGAAGCTTTCTTT	CASSLRQGMSSEAFF	TRBV5-5	TRBJ1-1	TRBD1
TGTGCCAGCAGTGCTACAGTCGGCGAAAAACTGTTTTTT	CASSATVGEKLFF	TRBV2	TRBJ1-4	-
TGCGCCAGCAGCATCGCCGGGACAGGACACTACGAGCAGTACTTC	CASSIAGTGHYEQYF	TRBV5-1	TRBJ2-7	TRBD1
TGTGCCAGCTCGGAGCAGGAAAATTCACCCCTCCACTTT	CASSEQENSPLHF	TRBV18	TRBJ1-6	-
TGTGCCAGCAGTTTAAGCTGGAGGGTAGGGGAAAAACTGTTTTTT	CASSLSWRVGEKLFF	TRBV27	TRBJ1-4	-
TGTGCCACCAGCAGAGTGGCAGGGGTGGCGAGACAGCCCCAGCATTTT	CATSRVAGVARQPQHF	TRBV15	TRBJ1-5	-
TGTGCCAGTAGCGGTTTGGCGACAGGCCCAGAGGATACGCAGTATTTT	CASSGLATGPEDTQYF	TRBV19	TRBJ2-3	-